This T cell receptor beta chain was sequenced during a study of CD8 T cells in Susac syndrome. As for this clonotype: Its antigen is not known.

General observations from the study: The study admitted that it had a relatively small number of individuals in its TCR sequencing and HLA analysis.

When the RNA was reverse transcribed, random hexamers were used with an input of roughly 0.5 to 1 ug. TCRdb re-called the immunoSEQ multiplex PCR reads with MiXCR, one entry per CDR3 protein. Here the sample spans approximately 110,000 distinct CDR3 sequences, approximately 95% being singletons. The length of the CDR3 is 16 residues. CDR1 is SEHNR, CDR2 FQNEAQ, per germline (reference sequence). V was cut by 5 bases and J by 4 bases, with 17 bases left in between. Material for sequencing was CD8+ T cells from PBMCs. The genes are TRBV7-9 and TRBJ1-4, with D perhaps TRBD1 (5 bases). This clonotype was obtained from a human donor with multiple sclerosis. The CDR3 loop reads CASSPPGQGGNEKLFF. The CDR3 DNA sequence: TGTGCCAGCAGCCCACCCGGGCAGGGTGGTAATGAAAAACTGTTTTTT.